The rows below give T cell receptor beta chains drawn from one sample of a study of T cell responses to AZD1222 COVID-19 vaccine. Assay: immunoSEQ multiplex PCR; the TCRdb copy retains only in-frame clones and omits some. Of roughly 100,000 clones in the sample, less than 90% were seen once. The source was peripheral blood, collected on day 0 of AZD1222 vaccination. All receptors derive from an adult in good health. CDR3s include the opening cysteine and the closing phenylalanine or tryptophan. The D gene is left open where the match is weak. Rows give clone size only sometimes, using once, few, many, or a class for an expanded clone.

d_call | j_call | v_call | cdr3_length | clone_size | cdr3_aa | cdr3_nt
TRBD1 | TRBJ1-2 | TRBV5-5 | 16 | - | CASSSGTGVFNYGYTF | TGTGCCAGCAGCTCCGGGACAGGGGTTTTTAACTATGGCTACACCTTC
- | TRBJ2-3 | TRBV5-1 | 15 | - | CASSLEVLVADTQYF | TGCGCCAGCAGCTTGGAAGTTTTAGTGGCAGATACGCAGTATTTT
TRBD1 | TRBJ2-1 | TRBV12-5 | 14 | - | CASGLVQGVGEQFF | TGTGCTAGTGGTTTGGTACAGGGGGTAGGTGAGCAGTTCTTC
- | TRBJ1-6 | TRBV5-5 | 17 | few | CASSFSPSSSYNSPLHF | TGTGCCAGCAGCTTTTCTCCGAGCAGCTCCTATAATTCACCCCTCCACTTT
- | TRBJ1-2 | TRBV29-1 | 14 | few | CSVEEKGAFYGYTF | TGCAGCGTTGAAGAAAAAGGGGCTTTCTATGGCTACACCTTC
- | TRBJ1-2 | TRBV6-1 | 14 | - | CASSVQGVRNGYTF | TGTGCCAGCAGTGTACAGGGTGTGAGGAATGGCTACACCTTC
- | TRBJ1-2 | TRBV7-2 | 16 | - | CASSFSSRTVNGGYTF | TGTGCCAGCAGCTTCTCTTCCCGGACGGTTAATGGGGGCTACACCTTC
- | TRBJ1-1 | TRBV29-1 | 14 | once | CSASGPAGGTEAFF | TGCAGCGCTTCAGGACCGGCGGGAGGCACTGAAGCTTTCTTT
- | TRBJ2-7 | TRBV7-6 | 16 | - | CASSLGGSRASYEQYF | TGTGCCAGCAGCTTAGGAGGTAGCAGGGCCTCCTACGAGCAGTACTTC
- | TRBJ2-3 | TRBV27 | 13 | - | CASSSTSTDTQYF | TGTGCCAGCAGTTCCACTAGCACAGATACGCAGTATTTT
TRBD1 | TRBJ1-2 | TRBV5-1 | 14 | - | CASSPTGGSDGYTF | TGCGCCAGCAGCCCTACAGGGGGCTCGGATGGCTACACCTTC
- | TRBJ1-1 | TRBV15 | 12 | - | CATSKRYTEAFF | TGTGCCACCTCCAAGCGTTACACTGAAGCTTTCTTT
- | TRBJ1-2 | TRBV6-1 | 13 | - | CASSEVNTYGYTF | TGTGCCAGCAGTGAGGTGAATACGTATGGCTACACCTTC
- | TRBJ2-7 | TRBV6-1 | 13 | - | CASSEFGIVEQYF | TGTGCCAGCAGTGAATTCGGCATAGTCGAGCAGTACTTC
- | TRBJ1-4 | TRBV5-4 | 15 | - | CASSTRQSSNEKLFF | TGTGCCAGCAGCACCCGACAGTCAAGTAATGAAAAACTGTTTTTT
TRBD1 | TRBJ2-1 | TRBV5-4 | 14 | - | CASSPGQSYNEQFF | TGTGCCAGCAGCCCGGGACAGTCCTACAATGAGCAGTTCTTC
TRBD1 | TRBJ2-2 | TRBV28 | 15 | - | CASSLGGQGTGELFF | TGTGCCAGCAGTTTAGGGGGACAGGGGACCGGGGAGCTGTTTTTT
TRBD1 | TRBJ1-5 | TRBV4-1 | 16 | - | CASSHGQGAGNQPQHF | TGCGCCAGCAGCCATGGACAGGGGGCTGGCAATCAGCCCCAGCATTTT
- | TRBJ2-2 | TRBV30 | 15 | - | CAWRGDPRDRGELFF | TGTGCCTGGAGGGGGGACCCGCGTGATCGCGGGGAGCTGTTTTTT
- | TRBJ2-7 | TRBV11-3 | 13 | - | CASSRESDYEQYF | TGTGCCAGCAGCCGGGAGTCGGACTACGAGCAGTACTTC
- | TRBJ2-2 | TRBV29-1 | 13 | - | CSVTTGNTGELFF | TGCAGCGTTACGACGGGAAACACCGGGGAGCTGTTTTTT
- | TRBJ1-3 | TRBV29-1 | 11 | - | CSGMTGNTIYF | TGCAGCGGTATGACAGGAAACACCATATATTTT
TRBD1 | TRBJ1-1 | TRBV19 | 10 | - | CASRDREAFF | TGTGCCAGTCGGGACAGGGAAGCTTTCTTT
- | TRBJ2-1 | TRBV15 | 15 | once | CATSRDGGVGNEQFF | TGTGCCACCAGCAGAGATGGTGGAGTGGGAAATGAGCAGTTCTTC
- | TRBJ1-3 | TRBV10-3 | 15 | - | CAISPTDYSGNTIYF | TGTGCCATCAGTCCGACAGACTATTCTGGAAACACCATATATTTT
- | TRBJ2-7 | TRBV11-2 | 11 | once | CASSDTYEQYF | TGTGCCAGCAGCGATACCTACGAGCAGTACTTC
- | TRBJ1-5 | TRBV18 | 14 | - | CASSSGNSNQPQHF | TGTGCCAGCTCCAGTGGGAATAGCAATCAGCCCCAGCATTTT
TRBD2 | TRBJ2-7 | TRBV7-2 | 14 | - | CASSPSGSGFEQYF | TGTGCCAGCAGCCCTAGCGGGAGTGGTTTCGAGCAGTACTTC
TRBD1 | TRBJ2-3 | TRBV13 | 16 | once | CASNVGQGHSTDTQYF | TGTGCCAGCAACGTCGGACAGGGCCATAGCACAGATACGCAGTATTTT
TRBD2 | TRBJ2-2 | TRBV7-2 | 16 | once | CASSTHQRGNTGELFF | TGTGCCAGCAGCACCCACCAGCGGGGGAACACCGGGGAGCTGTTTTTT
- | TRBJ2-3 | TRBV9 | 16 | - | CASSGRDGPSTDTQYF | TGTGCCAGCAGCGGAAGGGACGGACCTAGCACAGATACGCAGTATTTT
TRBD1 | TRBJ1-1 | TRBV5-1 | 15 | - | CASSSGTVMNTEAFF | TGCGCCAGCAGCTCCGGGACAGTAATGAACACTGAAGCTTTCTTT
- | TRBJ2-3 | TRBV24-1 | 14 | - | CATSDFPTGDTQYF | TGTGCCACCAGTGATTTCCCCACAGGGGATACGCAGTATTTT
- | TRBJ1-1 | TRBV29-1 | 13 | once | CSVRSKGRAEAFF | TGCAGCGTAAGGTCGAAGGGGAGGGCTGAAGCTTTCTTT
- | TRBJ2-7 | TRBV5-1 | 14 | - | CASSAGTESYEQYF | TGCGCCAGCAGTGCCGGGACGGAATCCTACGAGCAGTACTTC
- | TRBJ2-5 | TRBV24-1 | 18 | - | CATSDSSRNRGGLETQYF | TGTGCCACCAGTGATTCAAGCCGCAACCGGGGCGGACTAGAGACCCAGTACTTC
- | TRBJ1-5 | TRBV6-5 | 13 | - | CASHGGVYQPQHF | TGTGCCAGCCACGGGGGGGTTTATCAGCCCCAGCATTTT
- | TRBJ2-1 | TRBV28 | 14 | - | CASMGQGGGDEQFF | TGTGCCAGCATGGGGCAAGGGGGGGGAGATGAGCAGTTCTTC
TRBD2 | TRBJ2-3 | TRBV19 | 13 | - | CASSLGYGGTQYF | TGTGCCAGTAGTTTGGGCTACGGGGGGACGCAGTATTTT
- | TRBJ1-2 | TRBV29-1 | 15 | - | CSVEGEIVGNYGYTF | TGCAGCGTTGAAGGAGAGATAGTGGGAAACTATGGCTACACCTTC
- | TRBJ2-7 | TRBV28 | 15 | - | CASSSSWTGRDEQYF | TGTGCCAGCAGTTCATCTTGGACAGGGAGGGACGAGCAGTACTTC
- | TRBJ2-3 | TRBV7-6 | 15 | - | CASSPRDPLGDTQYF | TGTGCCAGCAGCCCTCGGGACCCACTTGGGGATACGCAGTATTTT
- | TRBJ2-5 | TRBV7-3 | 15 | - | CASSLNTGPQETQYF | TGTGCCAGCAGCTTAAACACAGGACCCCAAGAGACCCAGTACTTC
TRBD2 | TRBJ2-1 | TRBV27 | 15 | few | CASSLRTSGRASVFF | TGTGCCAGCAGTTTGCGGACTAGCGGGAGGGCCTCTGTGTTCTTC
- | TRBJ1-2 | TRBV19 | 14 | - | CASNERRGAYGYTF | TGTGCCAGTAACGAACGAAGGGGCGCTTATGGCTACACCTTC
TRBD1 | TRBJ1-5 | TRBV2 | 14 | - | CASKNTGGNQPQHF | TGTGCCAGCAAGAATACAGGGGGCAATCAGCCCCAGCATTTT
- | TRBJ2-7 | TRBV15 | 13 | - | CATGGTLAYEQYF | TGTGCCACCGGCGGGACTCTTGCCTACGAGCAGTACTTC
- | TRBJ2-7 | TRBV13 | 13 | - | CASSAYREGEQYF | TGTGCCAGCAGCGCCTACAGGGAGGGCGAGCAGTACTTC
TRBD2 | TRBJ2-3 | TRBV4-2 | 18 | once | CASSPRGASGMLTDTQYF | TGTGCCAGCAGCCCGCGGGGGGCTAGCGGGATGCTCACAGATACGCAGTATTTT
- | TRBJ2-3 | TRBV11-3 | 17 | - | CASSLGSLGSVTDTQYF | TGTGCCAGCAGCTTAGGTTCGTTGGGAAGCGTCACAGATACGCAGTATTTT
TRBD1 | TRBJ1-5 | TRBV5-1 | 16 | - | CASSLGVDRGTQPQHF | TGCGCCAGCAGCTTGGGGGTGGACAGGGGGACTCAGCCCCAGCATTTT
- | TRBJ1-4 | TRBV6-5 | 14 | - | CASSSAATNEKLFF | TGTGCCAGCAGTTCAGCTGCAACTAATGAAAAACTGTTTTTT
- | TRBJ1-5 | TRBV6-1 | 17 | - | CASSETTVKYSNQPQHF | TGTGCCAGCAGTGAGACTACGGTTAAATATAGCAATCAGCCCCAGCATTTT
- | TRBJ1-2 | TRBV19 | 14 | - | CASSMVARADGYTF | TGTGCCAGTAGTATGGTCGCCAGGGCGGATGGCTACACCTTC
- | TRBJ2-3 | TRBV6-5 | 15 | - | CASSYYRASTDTQYF | TGTGCCAGCAGTTACTACAGGGCCAGCACAGATACGCAGTATTTT
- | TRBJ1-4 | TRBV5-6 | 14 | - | CASSLGQPNEKLFF | TGTGCCAGCAGCTTGGGACAGCCAAATGAAAAACTGTTTTTT
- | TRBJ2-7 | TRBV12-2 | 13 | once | CASHGGRSYEQYF | TGTGCAAGTCATGGGGGACGCTCCTACGAGCAGTACTTC
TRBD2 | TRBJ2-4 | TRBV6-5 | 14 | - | CASTLLAGRNIQYF | TGTGCCAGCACCCTACTAGCGGGACGTAACATTCAGTACTTC
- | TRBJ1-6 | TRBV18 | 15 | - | CASSPDSTGDSPLHF | TGTGCCAGCTCACCGGATAGTACGGGGGACTCACCCCTCCACTTT
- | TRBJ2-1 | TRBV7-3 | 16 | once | CASSLSGLPRPNEQFF | TGTGCCAGCAGCCTTTCCGGACTCCCCAGACCCAATGAGCAGTTCTTC